Listed below are T cell receptor beta chains from one sample, sequenced in a study of blood T cell repertoires in COVID-19. Using immunoSEQ multiplex PCR, the repertoire was profiled, and TCRdb retains in-frame clones only, with some absent. The sample records tens of thousands of clones, 85% being singletons. Sequencing was performed on peripheral blood. These receptors were collected from a man at least 80 years old with acute or convalescent COVID-19. Both conserved end residues are trimmed from each CDR3.

v_call: TRBV6-5; j_call: TRBJ2-3; cdr3_aa: ASSYHWEERGDTQY
v_call: TRBV19; j_call: TRBJ1-1; cdr3_aa: ASYDRANTEAF
v_call: TRBV6-6; j_call: TRBJ2-4; cdr3_aa: ASSFGGAKNIQY
v_call: TRBV9; j_call: TRBJ1-1; cdr3_aa: ASSPQAGRGNTEAF
v_call: TRBV19; j_call: TRBJ2-1; cdr3_aa: ASRSSSYNEQF
v_call: TRBV29-1; j_call: TRBJ2-3; cdr3_aa: SVVVGGGDTQY
v_call: TRBV19; j_call: TRBJ2-3; cdr3_aa: ASSALSGSTDTQY
v_call: TRBV12-3/TRBV12-4; j_call: TRBJ2-7; cdr3_aa: ASSQQGAYEQY
v_call: TRBV5-1; j_call: TRBJ1-6; cdr3_aa: ASSSRQGRSPLH
v_call: TRBV7-2; j_call: TRBJ2-1; cdr3_aa: ASSLGGFSYNEQF
v_call: TRBV6-5; j_call: TRBJ1-2; cdr3_aa: ASSLKPTGGGYT
v_call: TRBV10-2; j_call: TRBJ2-7; cdr3_aa: ASSLSQGSAYEQY
v_call: TRBV15; j_call: TRBJ1-3; cdr3_aa: ATSRRTSFSGNTIY
v_call: TRBV18; j_call: TRBJ2-7; cdr3_aa: ASSPPSGSSYEQY
v_call: TRBV4-2; j_call: TRBJ2-4; cdr3_aa: ASSQVERTSGRDIQY
v_call: TRBV2; j_call: TRBJ1-1; cdr3_aa: ASSGQGAVNTEAF
v_call: TRBV6-5; j_call: TRBJ2-7; cdr3_aa: ASSSGTSGTYEQY
v_call: TRBV28; j_call: TRBJ1-6; cdr3_aa: ASTQADSPLH
v_call: TRBV3-1/TRBV3-2; j_call: TRBJ2-7; cdr3_aa: ASSPGLNYEQY
v_call: TRBV7-9; j_call: TRBJ1-3; cdr3_aa: AVPRGLSGNTIY
v_call: TRBV7-6; j_call: TRBJ2-7; cdr3_aa: ASSSGTGGEQY
v_call: TRBV24-1; j_call: TRBJ2-6; cdr3_aa: ATSDSLKQGAAGANVLT
v_call: TRBV18; j_call: TRBJ1-1; cdr3_aa: ASSRGRENTEAF
v_call: TRBV7-2; j_call: TRBJ1-4; cdr3_aa: ASSLTGGVGEKLF
v_call: TRBV30; j_call: TRBJ1-2; cdr3_aa: AWRLGYGYT